The 17 T cell receptor beta chains below were found in one sample sequenced in a study of identical twins. TCRdb processed the 5' RACE reads anew with MiXCR; each CDR3 protein has one entry. The sample records hundreds of thousands of distinct CDR3 sequences, 5.5% to 8% being singletons. These same data were also listed under a study on yellow fever vaccine responses in identical twins.

Sequenced input: memory (CD45RO+) T cells sorted from blood. The receptors were gathered from a woman aged 18-29 years in good health.

V gene TRBV11-2 combines with J gene TRBJ2-7, with TRBD2 matching 9 bases. The CDR3 contains 15 residues. V trimming: 4 bases; J trimming: 5 bases; junction bases outside the gene matches: 9. Germline values: CDR1 SGHAT, CDR2 FQNNGV. The CDR3 loop is CASSSSGTSFNEQYV. CDR3 sequence (DNA): TGTGCCAGCAGCTCCTCCGGGACTAGCTTTAACGAGCAGTACGTC.

This clonotype turned up a few times. This rearrangement joins TRBV20-1 to TRBJ2-5, with 8 bases matching TRBD2. The germline CDR1 and CDR2 sequences are DFQATT and SNEGSKA (reference sequence). CDR3 length equals 15 residues. The V and J ends lost 1 base and 4 bases, in that order; junction bases with no gene match: 8. The CDR3 protein is CSARALAGNAETQYF. DNA of the CDR3: TGCAGTGCTAGAGCGTTAGCGGGGAATGCAGAGACCCAGTACTTC.

The table lists this clonotype with a few counts. V usage is TRBV18 and J usage is TRBJ1-1; no definite D call. V was clipped by 3 bases and J by 3 bases, with 14 bases between them. The V gene's germline CDR1 is KGHSH and CDR2 LQKENI. This CDR3 has 15 residues. As DNA, the CDR3 is TGTGCCAGCTCACCCCGGGCGGGGTATGACACTGAAGCTTTCTTT. Its protein product is CASSPRAGYDTEAFF.

As regards this clonotype: At one end the junction does not follow the germline gene, possibly because of a read error. The V call is TRBV20-1, the J call TRBJ2-5; D uncertain. The germline V gene has CDR1 DFQATT and CDR2 SNEGSKA (reference sequence). The CDR3 runs to 11 residues. Here the CDR3 DNA reads TGCGGTGCTAGGCTAGTCGAGACCCAGTACTTC. Translation: CGARLVETQYF.

In its sample, this clonotype was seen many times. This chain connects TRBV10-3 to TRBJ2-1; TRBD2 matches at 11 bases. This CDR3 has 16 residues. Germline CDR1 and CDR2: ENHRY and SYGVKD. With V trimmed by 6 bases and J by 5 bases, 9 bases remained unmatched. The CDR3 coding sequence is TGTGCCATCAGGGCGGAACTAGCGGGAGACCACAATGAGCAGTTCTTC. It specifies CAIRAELAGDHNEQFF.

This clonotype came up a few times. Its ends do not fully match the called genes, so a read error is possible. V is TRBV2 and J is TRBJ2-1; D remains unclear. CDR1 and CDR2 from the germline V gene are SNHLY and FYNNEI. This CDR3 has 15 amino acids. CDR3 sequence: CASRAGSVRNNEQFF. The CDR3 region has the DNA TGTGCCAGCAGGGCCGGGTCGGTCAGAAACAACGAGCAGTTCTTC.

There are many counts of this clonotype. V is TRBV7-7 and J is TRBJ2-1, with a weak D call TRBD2 (5 bases). The CDR3 consists of 13 residues. Germline values: CDR1 SSHAT, CDR2 FNYEAQ (reference sequence). Deletions cut 3 bases from V and 5 bases from J, with 8 bases between. Written as DNA, the CDR3 is TGTGCCAGCAGCTTTACTAGAAACAATGAGCAGTTCTTC. Its protein is CASSFTRNNEQFF.

This clonotype was counted between two and nine times. V is TRBV18 and J is TRBJ2-5; D may be TRBD1 (5 bases). CDR1 KGHSH and CDR2 LQKENI come from the germline V gene. CDR3 length: 15 amino acids. Deletions cut 6 bases from V and 4 bases from J, with 18 bases between. In DNA form, the CDR3 reads TGTGCCAGCTCCCCCATGGAAGGGGCAAGAGAGACCCAGTACTTC. It specifies CASSPMEGARETQYF.

The CDR3 here is CASSPMTSGSATQYF. The CDR3 region has the DNA TGTGCCAGCAGCCCAATGACTAGCGGGAGTGCTACGCAGTATTTT. V gene TRBV7-3 combines with J gene TRBJ2-3; the match to TRBD2 covers 12 bases. The germline V gene encodes CDR1 SGHTA and CDR2 FQGTGA. Trimming cost V 5 bases and J 8 bases; bases outside gene matches: 8. The CDR3 runs to 15 residues.

The chain employs TRBV3-1 and TRBJ2-1; a weak D match, TRBD2 (5 bases). Germline CDR1 is LGHDT and CDR2 is YNNKEL (reference sequence). Trimming left V 1 base short and J 7 bases short, with 17 bases between. The CDR3 runs to 16 residues. This CDR3 is CASSQAFRLRGNEQFF. The CDR3 nucleotides are TGTGCCAGCAGCCAAGCCTTCCGACTCCGGGGAAATGAGCAGTTCTTC.

This clonotype was seen only a few times. V gene TRBV7-2 combines with J gene TRBJ2-5; D possibly corresponds to TRBD2 (5 bases). The V gene lost 5 bases and the J gene lost 5 bases, with 12 bases spanning the gap. The CDR3 loop spans 13 amino acids. CDR1 SGHTA and CDR2 FQGNSA come from the germline V gene. This CDR3 reads CASSLTRLETQYF. CDR3 DNA sequence: TGTGCCAGCAGCCTAACTAGATTGGAGACCCAGTACTTC.

This clonotype showed up many times. The chain is built from TRBV5-1 and TRBJ1-2, with D unclear. The CDR3 loop spans 12 amino acids. The germline gives CDR1 SGHRS, CDR2 YFSETQ. V dropped 1 base and J dropped 3 bases, with 4 bases sitting between them. DNA for the CDR3: TGCGCCAGCAGCTTGAATGACTATGGCTACACCTTC. This gives the protein CASSLNDYGYTF.

This clonotype was seen ten or more times. The rearrangement uses TRBV6-5 and TRBJ2-2, with TRBD1 matching over 9 bases. The ends lost 4 bases at V and 6 bases at J; junction bases unmatched: 15. The CDR3 spans 18 residues. Germline lookup yields CDR1 MNHEY and CDR2 SVGAGI. CDR3 in DNA: TGTGCCAGCAGTTCTGGCCTCAACAGGGGGCGAGGACCCGGGGAGCTGTTTTTT. Residues: CASSSGLNRGRGPGELFF.

The chain has TRBV15 and TRBJ2-4, with 10 positions matching TRBD1. The CDR3 contains 17 residues. Germline-derived CDR1 and CDR2 are LNHNV and YYDKDF (reference sequence). V shed 1 base, J shed 5 bases, and the junction held 8 bases outside the gene matches. The CDR3 loop reads CATSRGGRTGGENIQYF. CDR3 sequence (DNA): TGTGCCACCAGCAGAGGGGGCAGGACAGGGGGAGAAAACATTCAGTACTTC.

The V call is TRBV20-1, the J call TRBJ2-3; TRBD2 aligns across 7 bases. This CDR3 has 13 amino acids. Germline V gene data show CDR1 as DFQATT and CDR2 as SNEGSKA (reference sequence). J lost 8 bases, V lost 3 bases, and 8 bases had no gene match. The CDR3: CSASPLGGSTQYF. The CDR3, as DNA: TGCAGTGCTAGTCCCCTGGGGGGGAGTACGCAGTATTTT.

This clonotype was recorded many times. The rearrangement uses TRBV11-2 and TRBJ2-2, with TRBD1 as a possible D gene (6 bases). The germline CDR1 and CDR2 sequences are SGHAT and FQNNGV. The CDR3 has 14 amino acids. Trimming took off 3 bases at V and 4 bases at J, with 9 bases between the two ends. CDR3 DNA sequence: TGTGCCAGCAGCTTGGGACATGTCACCGGGGAGCTGTTTTTT. Residues: CASSLGHVTGELFF.

This clonotype was counted many times. J is TRBJ1-1 and V is TRBV7-6; no firm D call. The CDR3 length is 13 residues. V was trimmed by 4 bases and J by 3 bases, leaving 9 bases between them. Germline V gene sequence: CDR1 SGHVS, CDR2 FNYEAQ. CDR3 coding DNA: TGTGCCAGCAGCTCGGTGGAACACACTGAAGCTTTCTTT. Protein product: CASSSVEHTEAFF.